This T cell receptor beta chain originates from a study of CD8 T cells in Susac syndrome. The CDR3 totals 16 residues. V was pared by 1 base and J by 0 bases, with 12 bases between. CDR1 is SGHNT, CDR2 YENEEA, per germline. Reverse transcription of about 0.5 to 1 ug RNA used random hexamers. Across 54 Vbeta and 13 Jbeta, TCR beta CDR3 was amplified with immunoSEQ multiplex PCR. TCRdb reanalysed the immunoSEQ multiplex PCR reads using MiXCR and keeps one entry per CDR3 protein. Among some 200,000 distinct CDR3 sequences, more than 85% were seen once, and the ten largest hold around 0.1%. There are a few counts of this clonotype.

The chain has TRBV11-3 and TRBJ2-5; the D gene could be TRBD1 or TRBD2 (5 bases each). Sequenced: CD4+ T cells from PBMCs. The receptor was derived from a human donor with Susac syndrome. The CDR3 reads CASSLAGWGNQETQYF. CDR3 nucleotides: TGTGCCAGCAGCTTAGCGGGGTGGGGGAACCAAGAGACCCAGTACTTC.